The table lists the clone carrying this T cell receptor beta chain with a few counts. What it binds is unknown. The sample belongs to a study of CD8 T cells in ankylosing spondylitis. Study-wide points: In ankylosing spondylitis blood, a motif of several highly homologous TCR beta variants appeared characteristic.

In TCRdb, the 5' RACE reads were re-called with MiXCR into one record per CDR3 protein. The table lists around 220,000 distinct CDR3 sequences, 15% to 20% of them singletons. CDR3 length: 15 residues. CDR1 is DFQATT and CDR2 is SNEGSKA in the germline V gene (reference sequence). V was clipped by 5 bases and J by 5 bases; unmatched bases: 13. This TCR came from a male donor with ankylosing spondylitis. This chain joins TRBV20-1 and TRBJ2-7, with TRBD2 identical over 9 bases. What was sequenced was blood, either unsorted or a sorted T cell fraction (not recorded which). The CDR3 bases are TGCAGTGCTCGCAGTAGCGGGGGTGATGCCGACGAGCAGTACTTC. It yields the protein CSARSSGGDADEQYF.